Shown below are 11 T cell receptor beta chains from a single sample sequenced in a study of PD-1 blockade in classical Hodgkin lymphoma (dated by TCRdb to 2019 to 2021). The library was produced with the immunoSEQ multiplex PCR assay. TCRdb stores this immuneACCESS table with in-frame sequences only. Part of the clones is absent; in the studies checked, under half of the shortfall reflects unresolved V genes, and no reason is known for the rest. The sample includes 90,000 to 100,000 clones, with about four fifths observed a single time. The ten largest clones represent about 15% of the sample. Explained via the paper, the time point label denotes: cycle 2 day 1 (C2D1) of nivolumab. All trial patients had relapsed after autologous stem cell transplantation, with cohorts A, B and C differing in prior brentuximab vedotin exposure. The input for sequencing was peripheral blood mononuclear cells (PBMCs), taken before the second cycle of nivolumab. The receptors shown here come from a human donor with classical Hodgkin lymphoma.

In its sample, this clone was seen a few times. The chain couples TRBV2 to TRBJ1-2, with TRBD1 matching over 7 bases. CDR1 is SNHLY, CDR2 FYNNEI, per germline. The CDR3 runs to 13 residues. V shed 6 bases and J 7 bases; nucleotides not matched to a gene: 8. The CDR3 region is CASSGQEGGGYTF. Here the CDR3 DNA reads TGTGCCAGCAGCGGACAGGAAGGGGGTGGCTACACCTTC.

This clone has only one observation. For the CDR3, the DNA is TGTGCCAGCAGTATACAGGGGTCCGAAGCTTTCTTT. It is translated as CASSIQGSEAFF. The chain couples TRBV28 to TRBJ1-1; 7 bases agree with TRBD1. The germline V gene encodes CDR1 MDHEN and CDR2 SYDVKM. Trimming at V came to 5 bases and at J to 8 bases, leaving 5 bases not matched to a gene. This CDR3 is built from 12 residues. The full variable domain, its missing parts supplied by reference TRBV28 and TRBJ1-1, is DVKVTQSSRYLVKRTGEKVFLECVQDMDHENMFWYRQDPGLGLRLIYFSYDVKMKEKGDIPEGYSVSREKKERFSLILESASTNQTSMYLCASSIQGSEAFFGQGTRLTVV.

This clone appeared once. The rearrangement links TRBV6-4 to TRBJ2-3, with 9 bases matching TRBD2. CDR3 length: 16 amino acids. V lost 3 bases and J lost 4; bases outside the gene matches: 8. Germline V gene data show CDR1 as MRHNA and CDR2 as SNTAGT. The CDR3 nucleotides are TGTGCCAGCAGTGAGGGTAGCGGGAGTAACGCAGATACGCAGTATTTT. As protein: CASSEGSGSNADTQYF.

This clone has only one observation. J is TRBJ1-4 and V is TRBV7-8; 9 bases are a match to TRBD1. Looked up from germline, CDR1 is SGHVS and CDR2 is FQNEAQ. The CDR3 is 14 residues long. J was trimmed by 7 bases and V by 3 bases; bases with no gene match: 3. The CDR3 protein is CASSFDRGSEKLFF. CDR3 nucleotides: TGTGCCAGCAGCTTCGACAGGGGGAGTGAAAAACTGTTTTTT.

This rearrangement joins TRBV5-6 to TRBJ1-4, with D possibly TRBD1 on 5 matching bases. Germline loops: CDR1 SGHDT, CDR2 YYEEEE. The CDR3 is made up of 15 amino acids. V lost 7 bases, J lost 8 bases, and 21 bases lay in between. The CDR3 DNA follows: TGTGCCAGCGGGGCTTGGGGGACCCTAGCCGAAAAACTGTTTTTT. This encodes CASGAWGTLAEKLFF.

The chain uses TRBV9 and TRBJ1-2, with D hard to call. The V gene lost 5 bases and the J gene lost 4 bases, with 15 bases spanning the gap. This CDR3 is 14 amino acids long. In germline, CDR1 is SGDLS, CDR2 YYNGEE. CDR3 amino acids: CASRDPGQLYGYTF. The CDR3 DNA is TGTGCCAGCAGAGACCCCGGCCAGCTCTATGGCTACACCTTC.

The V gene is TRBV9, the J gene TRBJ1-3; D is unclear. The V and J ends lost 0 bases and 0 bases respectively, with 7 bases between them. Germline lookup yields CDR1 SGDLS and CDR2 YYNGEE. There are 15 residues in the CDR3. CDR3 residues: CASSVAASSGNTIYF. The CDR3 coding sequence is TGTGCCAGCAGCGTAGCGGCGAGCTCTGGAAACACCATATATTTT. Variable domain in full (rest from reference TRBV9 and TRBJ1-3): DSGVTQTPKHLITATGQRVTLRCSPRSGDLSVYWYQQSLDQGLQFLIQYYNGEERAKGNILERFSAQQFPDLHSELNLSSLELGDSALYFCASSVAASSGNTIYFGEGSWLTVV.

Ten or more counts support this clone. The rearrangement joins TRBV25-1 to TRBJ1-1; D is unresolved. This CDR3 spans 11 amino acids. Germline V CDR1 and CDR2: MGHDK, SYGVNS. Trimming removed 3 bases from V and 1 base from J, with 0 bases in between. CDR3 sequence reads: CASSENTEAFF. The CDR3 region has the DNA TGTGCCAGCAGTGAGAACACTGAAGCTTTCTTT.

The count of this clone is one. This chain joins TRBV19 and TRBJ2-1; D remains ambiguous. The germline V and J ends were trimmed by 4 bases and 0 bases, with 4 bases remaining between them. CDR3 length: 13 amino acids. CDR1 is LNHDA and CDR2 is SQIVND in the germline V gene (reference sequence). The CDR3 spells CASSTNSYNEQFF. CDR3 sequence (DNA): TGTGCCAGTAGTACTAACTCCTACAATGAGCAGTTCTTC.

The V gene is TRBV19, the J gene TRBJ2-7; D is possibly TRBD2 (5 bases). This CDR3 is 14 amino acids long. Germline lookup yields CDR1 LNHDA and CDR2 SQIVND (reference sequence). Trimming pared 5 bases from V and 0 bases from J, leaving 11 bases between. The DNA of the CDR3 is TGTGCCAGTAGTCCAGGTGGACTCTCCTACGAGCAGTACTTC. Translation gives CASSPGGLSYEQYF. The full variable domain, completed using reference TRBV19 and TRBJ2-7, is DGGITQSPKYLFRKEGQNVTLSCEQNLNHDAMYWYRQDPGQGLRLIYYSQIVNDFQKGDIAEGYSVSREKKESFPLTVTSAQKNPTAFYLCASSPGGLSYEQYFGPGTRLTVT.

This chain links TRBV5-4 with TRBJ2-6; either TRBD1 or TRBD2 may fit D (5 bases each). The germline V and J ends were trimmed by 0 bases and 0 bases, with 16 bases remaining between them. CDR1 and CDR2 (germline): SGHNT, YYREEE (reference sequence). The CDR3 is made up of 19 amino acids. The CDR3 sequence is CASSLARDGTPSGANVLTF. In DNA form, the CDR3 reads TGTGCCAGCAGCTTGGCCCGGGACGGCACACCCTCTGGGGCCAACGTCCTGACTTTC. Full variable domain (outside the CDR3, taken from reference TRBV5-4 and TRBJ2-6): ETGVTQSPTHLIKTRGQQVTLRCSSQSGHNTVSWYQQALGQGPQFIFQYYREEENGRGNFPPRFSGLQFPNYSSELNVNALELDDSALYLCASSLARDGTPSGANVLTFGAGSRLTVL.